This T cell receptor (beta chain) is from a study of prognosis after radiotherapy for stage I lung cancer. Multiplex PCR, run in two rounds, amplified TCR beta CDR3 from genomic DNA. Gene-specific primers for each TRBV and TRBJ gene drove first-round PCR. TCRdb reprocessed the multiplex PCR reads with MiXCR, giving one entry per CDR3 protein. The profile shows some 39,000 distinct CDR3 sequences, approximately 24% of them singletons. This clonotype was detected ten times or more. Trimming removed 3 bases from V and 6 bases from J, with 11 bases in between. The CDR3 consists of 13 residues. This clonotype originated in a donor older than 45 with non-small cell lung cancer. The chain combines TRBV12-3 or TRBV12-4 with TRBJ1-2; tentative D call: TRBD1 (6 bases). The sequencing used PBMCs, collected before or after stereotactic body radiation therapy (not recorded which). CDR3: CASSLRGGNGYTF. The CDR3 DNA is TGTGCCAGCAGTTTGAGAGGGGGGAATGGCTACACCTTC.